The subject of this entry is one T cell receptor beta chain. This entry belongs to a study of blood T cell repertoires in COVID-19. Study-wide context: COVID-19 samples, acute and convalescent, were from the United States, Italy and Spain. Sources were T cells, B-cell-depleted T cells, or PBMCs; the material itself was cDNA or gDNA.

In the original analysis: Cell counts per sample came from amplifying reference gene primers. Libraries were prepared by immunoSEQ multiplex PCR; TCRdb keeps only in-frame clonotypes and omits some of them. From that table come the V and J calls and clone size; the DNA was used to work out D and trimming. The profile shows roughly 100,000 clones, approximately 80% of them singletons. The TCR originated in a man aged 60 to 69 with active or convalescent COVID-19. Sequences were obtained from peripheral blood.

The CDR3 nucleotides read TGTGCCACCCCGCGGAGTACCTATGGCTACACCTTC. Its protein is CATPRSTYGYTF. The gene calls are TRBV11-2 and TRBJ1-2; D gene ambiguous. The CDR3 loop spans 12 amino acids. Germline lookup yields CDR1 SGHAT and CDR2 FQNNGV. V dropped 10 bases and J dropped 4 bases, with 13 bases sitting between them.